The 14 T cell receptor beta chains below all came from one sample that was sequenced in a study of regulatory T cells in long-lasting Graves disease. This sample's time point: newly diagnosed GD, antithyroid drugs for less than 3 months. After RNA was extracted from PBMCs, the TCR library was made from it. Relying on iRepertoire HTBI primers and Arm-PCR of CDR3 regions, the team built TCR beta libraries. TCRdb used MiXCR to reprocess the multiplex PCR reads, holding one entry per CDR3 protein. This sample has about 560,000 distinct CDR3 sequences, with about 16% found just once. These data were also reused for a study on T cells in Graves' hyperthyroidism and ophthalmopathy.

The material was peripheral blood mononuclear cells (PBMCs), obtained at new diagnosis, from a patient treated with antithyroid drugs. Receptors were obtained from a young man with Graves disease.

This clonotype was found a few times. This chain connects TRBV20-1 to TRBJ1-6; 9 bases match TRBD1. Germline CDR1 DFQATT, CDR2 SNEGSKA (reference sequence). V dropped 6 bases and J dropped 11; count of bases not matched to a gene: 11. This CDR3 region has 14 residues. The CDR3 loop is CSAARGQGTAPLHF. CDR3 DNA sequence: TGCAGTGCGGCGCGGGGACAGGGCACGGCACCCCTCCACTTT.

The chain recombines TRBV20-1 with TRBJ2-7, with 10 bases aligning to TRBD1. Trimming at V came to 6 bases and at J to 5 bases, leaving 13 bases not matched to a gene. This CDR3 is built from 15 residues. Germline CDR1 is DFQATT and CDR2 is SNEGSKA (reference sequence). This CDR3 is CSANFGGTGEDEQYF. As DNA, the CDR3 is TGCAGTGCAAACTTCGGGGGGACAGGGGAAGACGAGCAGTACTTC.

J is TRBJ2-1 and V is TRBV9; 9 nucleotides line up with TRBD1. There are 14 residues in the CDR3. Germline CDR1 reads SGDLS; CDR2 reads YYNGEE. The V gene end was trimmed by 3 bases and the J gene end by 7 bases; junction bases not matched to a gene: 5. CDR3 sequence reads: CASSAEGQGNEQFF. CDR3 in DNA: TGTGCCAGCAGCGCAGAGGGACAGGGTAATGAGCAGTTCTTC.

This clonotype was seen more than once but under ten times. The CDR3 DNA sequence: TGTGCCAGCAGCTTAGAGGGACGGCTCCCCTACGAGCAGTACTTC. Amino acid sequence: CASSLEGRLPYEQYF. This chain uses TRBV11-2 with TRBJ2-7, with D perhaps being TRBD1 or TRBD2 (5 bases each). Germline assignment: CDR1 SGHAT and CDR2 FQNNGV. V shed 0 bases and J shed 2 bases, with 11 bases lying between them. The CDR3 runs 15 residues.

Many counts were recorded for this clonotype. V is TRBV6-1 and J is TRBJ1-5, with 8 bases matching TRBD1. This CDR3 region has 14 residues. Per the germline V gene, CDR1 is MNHNS and CDR2 is SASEGT. V lost 6 bases, J lost 3 bases, and 4 bases stayed unmatched. In DNA, the CDR3 is TGTGCCAGCAGAACAGGGGGGGACAATCAGCCCCAGCATTTT. This sequence encodes CASRTGGDNQPQHF.

The rearrangement joins TRBV2 to TRBJ2-4; D gene unclear. Germline CDR1 is SNHLY and CDR2 is FYNNEI. Trimming left V 3 bases short and J 9 bases short, with 12 bases between. There are 13 residues in the CDR3. The CDR3 sequence is CASSESGPGIQYF. The CDR3 DNA reads TGTGCCAGCAGTGAGTCCGGGCCGGGCATTCAGTACTTC.

This clonotype was seen many times. The CDR3 DNA follows: TGTGCCAGCAGCCCATTTTGGAAGTCCTACGAGCAGTACTTC. This gives the protein CASSPFWKSYEQYF. The chain uses TRBV28 and TRBJ2-7, with no clear D. Looked up from germline, CDR1 is MDHEN and CDR2 is SYDVKM. CDR3 size: 14 residues. V was clipped by 6 bases and J by 1 base, with 13 bases between them.

About this clonotype: A read error may be the cause here, since a much bigger clone is one base away. The chain combines TRBV13 with TRBJ1-2; D gene uncertain. The CDR3 is 13 residues long. Germline V lookup: CDR1 PRHDT, CDR2 FYEKMQ (reference sequence). Trimming removed 5 bases at V and 4 bases at J, with 11 bases between. In DNA form, the CDR3 reads TGTGCCAGCAGCCCGAGGGTGATCTATGGCTACACCTTC. It yields the protein CASSPRVIYGYTF.

In this sample, this clonotype turned up many times. V usage is TRBV27 and J usage is TRBJ2-7; D might be TRBD2 (5 bases). The ends were cut back, 6 bases at V and 3 bases at J, with 18 bases in the middle. Germline lookup yields CDR1 MNHEY and CDR2 SMNVEV (reference sequence). The CDR3 contains 15 residues. CDR3 in DNA: TGTGCCAGCAGGACGACCAGGACTTCTGTCTACGAGCAGTACTTC. Translating gives CASRTTRTSVYEQYF.

This clonotype was detected only a few times. The rearrangement uses TRBV19 and TRBJ2-2; TRBD2 agrees at 8 bases. The germline V gene encodes CDR1 LNHDA and CDR2 SQIVND (reference sequence). J was trimmed by 6 bases and V by 5 bases; bases with no gene match: 8. This CDR3 has 15 residues. CDR3 in DNA: TGTGCCAGTAGTGGGAGCGGGAGTCGGGCCGGGGAGCTGTTTTTT. It is translated as CASSGSGSRAGELFF.

This clonotype was observed a handful of times. V is TRBV7-2 and J is TRBJ1-2, with D possibly being TRBD1 (5 bases). CDR1 is SGHTA, CDR2 FQGNSA, per germline. The CDR3 extends over 15 amino acids. Between the trimmed V and J ends, which lost 4 bases and 0 bases, there was a span of 12 bases. The CDR3 region has the DNA TGTGCCAGCAGCTCCGCAGGGAGCTCTAACTATGGCTACACCTTC. It yields the protein CASSSAGSSNYGYTF.

The rearrangement links TRBV3-1 to TRBJ1-4; a weak D match, TRBD1 (5 bases). This CDR3 contains 15 residues. Germline assignment: CDR1 LGHDT and CDR2 YNNKEL (reference sequence). V was trimmed by 8 bases and J by 8 bases, leaving 21 bases between them. CDR3 amino acids: CASGPPRTNAEKLFF. CDR3 DNA sequence: TGTGCCAGCGGCCCCCCGAGGACAAACGCCGAAAAACTGTTTTTT.

This clonotype was observed a handful of times. J is TRBJ1-2 and V is TRBV27; TRBD1 might be the D (5 bases). CDR1 and CDR2 (germline): MNHEY, SMNVEV (reference sequence). V lost 4 bases to trimming and J lost 8 bases, with 11 bases between them. CDR3 size: 12 residues. CDR3 residues: CASSSDGDGYTF. The CDR3 DNA reads as TGTGCCAGCAGTTCAGACGGGGACGGCTACACCTTC.

This clonotype was detected ten times or more. V gene TRBV5-1 combines with J gene TRBJ1-1; 7 nucleotides agree with TRBD1. Germline CDR1 reads SGHRS; CDR2 reads YFSETQ. The CDR3 runs to 13 residues. After removal of 0 bases from V and 11 bases from J, the junction contained 7 bases not matched to a gene. The CDR3 DNA reads as TGCGCCAGCAGCTTGGCGCAGGGGGTAGCGGCTTTCTTT. It translates to CASSLAQGVAAFF.